This TCR beta chain comes out of a study of prognosis after radiotherapy for stage I lung cancer. Study as a whole: Each non-small cell lung cancer patient was deemed medically inoperable.

V lost 4 bases, J lost 4 bases, and 10 bases stayed unmatched. This CDR3 comprises 16 residues. Looked up from germline, CDR1 is SGHNT and CDR2 is YYREEE (reference sequence). None of the patients had undergone chemotherapy or radiotherapy beforehand or had any other malignancy, and each showed node-negative status on CT and PET/CT. The TCR beta CDR3 region was amplified from genomic DNA, with two rounds of multiplex PCR being used for the amplification. TRBV and TRBJ genes each had their own specific primers in first-round PCR. Each CDR3 protein is one row after TCRdb ran MiXCR on the multiplex PCR reads. The data contain about 12,000 distinct CDR3 sequences, 43% of them singletons. This clonotype was observed at least ten times.

The starting material was PBMCs, obtained before or after stereotactic body radiation therapy (not recorded which). V is TRBV5-4 and J is TRBJ2-1; 8 bases map to TRBD1. The receptor comes from a donor at least 50 years old with non-small cell lung cancer. Here the CDR3 DNA reads TGTGCCAGCAGCGAACTACAGGGGGTTGGATACAATGAGCAGTTCTTC. Translating gives CASSELQGVGYNEQFF.